This TCR beta chain comes out of a study of shared clonotypes between healthy human individuals. Comments on this clone: Its antigen is not identified.

Broader study findings: Estimated richness was generally greater in naive than memory subsets.

TCRdb's table, derived via immunoSEQ multiplex PCR, lists solely in-frame clones and lacks some. The table records 2 million to 2.5 million clones, around 95% of them present only once. This CDR3 has 10 residues. The V end was cut by 1 base, the J end by 9 bases, with 1 base between. Looked up from germline, CDR1 is SGHVS and CDR2 is FQNEAQ. The V call is TRBV7-8, the J call TRBJ2-1; D unclear. The sequenced sample was naive CD4+ T cells sorted from blood. Subset described: CD45RA+ positively selected. The sequence derives from a man aged 18 to 30 in good health. In nucleotides, the CDR3 is TGTGCCAGCAGCTTAGTTGAGCAGTTCTTC. This sequence encodes CASSLVEQFF.